Presented here are 7 T cell receptor beta chains from one specimen sequenced in a study of control samples from healthy donors and cancer patients. Libraries were prepared by immunoSEQ multiplex PCR; TCRdb keeps only in-frame clonotypes and omits some of them. In the table there are roughly 130,000 clones, 75% to 95% of which are singletons. Sequencing was carried out using blood. These receptors all stem from a young man in good health.

V usage is TRBV7-6 and J usage is TRBJ2-1; D remains unclear. From germline, CDR1 is SGHVS and CDR2 FNYEAQ. CDR3 size: 16 residues. V was pared by 1 base and J by 0 bases, with 10 bases between. DNA of the CDR3: TGTGCCAGCAGCTTAGAACTGGATCACTCCTACAATGAGCAGTTCTTC. Its protein is CASSLELDHSYNEQFF.

This sequence joins TRBV21-1 and TRBJ1-1; the table's D call of TRBD1 was not tested on the DNA. TRBV21-1 is marked as a pseudogene. The CDR3 sequence is 15 residues long. CDR3 DNA sequence: TGTGCCAGCCGCACTCCGAGACAGAAGAACACTGAAGCTTTCTTT. Amino acid sequence: CASRTPRQKNTEAFF.

This chain joins TRBV6-5 and TRBJ2-7; TRBD1 or TRBD2 may be the D gene (6 bases each). The CDR3 spans 13 residues. Trimming stripped 7 bases from V and 6 bases from J, with 16 bases between. Germline assignment: CDR1 MNHEY and CDR2 SVGAGI. Here the CDR3 DNA reads TGTGCCAGCATCACGGGGGCCCCTTTCGAGCAGTACTTC. Protein: CASITGAPFEQYF.

The V and J genes are TRBV2 and TRBJ1-1; no clear D. Trimming took 5 bases from V and 0 from J, leaving 10 bases between them. The CDR3 sequence is 14 residues long. The germline CDR1 and CDR2 sequences are SNHLY and FYNNEI. The CDR3 DNA reads TGTGCCAGCAGTCAGCGTCCAGTGAACACTGAAGCTTTCTTT. This gives the protein CASSQRPVNTEAFF.

This chain links TRBV5-1 with TRBJ2-1; perhaps TRBD1 as D (5 bases). The V gene lost 0 bases and the J gene lost 6 bases, with 13 bases spanning the gap. The CDR3 sequence is 15 residues long. Germline V CDR1 and CDR2: SGHRS, YFSETQ. The CDR3 reads CASSLALSQGNEQFF. The CDR3 bases are TGCGCCAGCAGCTTGGCCTTAAGCCAGGGCAATGAGCAGTTCTTC.

The rearrangement joins TRBV5-1 to TRBJ2-5; 7 bases match TRBD1. Germline V gene lookup returns CDR1 SGHRS and CDR2 YFSETQ. This CDR3 region has 15 residues. The V gene end was trimmed by 4 bases and the J gene end by 2 bases; junction bases not matched to a gene: 8. The CDR3 spells CASSRRTGIQETQYF. The CDR3 DNA reads TGCGCCAGCAGCCGGCGGACAGGAATACAAGAGACCCAGTACTTC.

The rearrangement joins TRBV6-5 to TRBJ2-7, with D tentatively TRBD1 (6 bases). Germline V gene lookup returns CDR1 MNHEY and CDR2 SVGAGI. Trimming pared 5 bases from V and 1 base from J, leaving 12 bases between. The CDR3 runs to 14 residues. The CDR3 region is CASSPGVPSYEQYF. CDR3 coding DNA: TGTGCCAGCAGTCCAGGGGTCCCTTCCTACGAGCAGTACTTC.